This T cell receptor beta chain was identified during a study of blood T cell repertoires in COVID-19. About the research overall: Sites in the United States, Italy and Spain provided acute and convalescent COVID-19 samples. T cells, B-cell-depleted T cells, or PBMCs supplied cDNA or gDNA.

As originally analysed: Quantification of nucleated cells was approximated via reference gene primer amplification. This table comes from immunoSEQ multiplex PCR, and its TCRdb copy is limited to in-frame clones, with some not included. V, J and clone size reflect that table, while D and trimming were determined from the DNA. The repertoire has some 86,000 clones, 91% of them found once; the top ten carry approximately 2.3%. CDR1 is MNHEY, CDR2 SVGAGI, per germline. The CDR3 totals 14 residues. Germline trimming cut 7 bases from V and 4 bases from J; bases unmatched to any gene: 7. Sequenced input: peripheral blood. V gene TRBV6-5 combines with J gene TRBJ1-1, with 9 bases lining up with TRBD1. The sequence was obtained from a human donor with active COVID-19. The donor label of this sample is uncertain. CDR3: CASTKGQGPTEAFF. In nucleotides, the CDR3 is TGTGCCAGCACCAAGGGACAGGGCCCCACTGAAGCTTTCTTT.